The source of this TCR beta chain is a study of CXCR3-negative and CXCR3-positive naive CD8 T cells. About the research overall: The libraries together contributed 120 million to 150 million TRB reads, each supplying about 1.5 +/- 0.3 million.

Comment on this clonotype: Its antigen is undetermined.

Overall study results and limits: Relative to CXCR3-negative naive cells, CXCR3-positive naive cells had more hydrophobic TRB CDR3s.

CDR1 and CDR2 from the germline V gene are SGHRS and YFSETQ. The CDR3 is 12 amino acids. The libraries of TRB cDNA were prepared using 5' RACE with UMI labels. TCRdb reanalyzed the 5' RACE reads, giving one entry per CDR3 protein sequence and no DNA. With 150,000 or so distinct CDR3 sequences in the sample, the ten largest clones hold approximately 0.46%. V and J are TRBV5-1 and TRBJ2-1. This sequence originates from a human donor in good health. Some clones in this sample may be carry-over from other donors' samples. Sequencing was performed on naive CXCR3+ CD8+ T cells from blood. Specified subset: CD45RO-CCR7+CD27+CD95- naive CD8+ T cells expressing CXCR3 (TNR3+). The CDR3 reads CASSSNINEQFF.